The rows below give T cell receptor beta chains drawn from one sample of a study of shared clonotypes between healthy human individuals. Repertoires were generated with immunoSEQ multiplex PCR, while TCRdb's copy carries only in-frame clones and drops some. The sample has more than 1.2 million clones, around 98.5% seen once; the top ten hold 0.3% to 0.45%. Sequences were obtained from naive CD4+ T cells sorted from blood. These receptors all stem from a man aged 25 to 40 in good health. CDR3s include the opening cysteine and the closing phenylalanine or tryptophan. D genes are given only for firm matches. Not every row has a clone size; where given, it reads once, few, many or a size class.

>TRBD2|-|TRBJ2-7|TRBV5-4
CASSKGGLAGAGEQYF
TGTGCCAGCAGTAAGGGGGGGCTAGCGGGAGCCGGCGAGCAGTACTTC
>-|-|TRBJ2-3|TRBV7-2
CASSLEAGDTQYF
TGTGCCAGCAGCTTGGAAGCTGGCGATACGCAGTATTTT
>-|-|TRBJ1-4|TRBV6-5
CASSYSRPVGGEKLFF
TGTGCCAGCAGTTACTCAAGGCCGGTCGGGGGTGAAAAACTGTTTTTT
>TRBD2|-|TRBJ2-5|TRBV9
CASSVRLAGGGETQYF
TGTGCCAGCAGCGTCCGACTAGCGGGAGGTGGAGAGACCCAGTACTTC
>-|-|TRBJ2-5|TRBV5-4
CASSSATGAVETQYF
TGTGCCAGCAGCTCCGCAACTGGGGCCGTTGAGACCCAGTACTTC
>-|once|TRBJ1-2|TRBV27
CASRESYGYTF
TGTGCCAGCAGAGAATCGTATGGCTACACCTTC
>-|-|TRBJ1-3|TRBV18
CASSPLGNTIYF
TGTGCCAGCTCCCCACTCGGAAACACCATATATTTT
>TRBD1|-|TRBJ1-5|TRBV19
CASSTTGSGLNQPQHF
TGTGCCAGTAGCACGACAGGGAGTGGGTTAAATCAGCCCCAGCATTTT
>TRBD2|-|TRBJ2-2|TRBV2
CASSSMGRGTPKTGELFF
TGTGCCAGCAGTTCCATGGGGCGGGGGACCCCCAAGACCGGGGAGCTGTTTTTT
>TRBD1|-|TRBJ1-5|TRBV27
CASSLGDRATQPQHF
TGTGCCAGCAGTTTGGGGGACAGGGCGACTCAGCCCCAGCATTTT
>TRBD1|-|TRBJ1-1|TRBV6-5
CASSYRTGVDTEAFF
TGTGCCAGCAGTTACCGGACAGGGGTTGACACTGAAGCTTTCTTT
>-|-|TRBJ2-7|TRBV9
CASSAQPSSYEQYF
TGTGCCAGCAGCGCTCAGCCAAGCTCCTACGAGCAGTACTTC
>-|-|TRBJ2-6|TRBV4-3
CASSQGSSGANVLTF
TGCGCCAGCAGCCAAGGGTCCTCTGGGGCCAACGTCCTGACTTTC
>-|-|TRBJ2-1|TRBV11-3
CASSSPWSSNNEQFF
TGTGCCAGCAGCTCCCCCTGGAGCAGCAACAATGAGCAGTTCTTC
>TRBD1|-|TRBJ2-5|TRBV28
CASSLTGLETQYF
TGTGCCAGCAGTTTGACAGGGCTAGAGACCCAGTACTTC
>-|-|TRBJ2-5|TRBV5-1
CASSLSGPGGETQYF
TGCGCCAGCAGCTTGTCAGGTCCAGGAGGGGAGACCCAGTACTTC
>-|-|TRBJ1-2|TRBV7-2
CASSFHREYTF
TGTGCCAGCAGCTTCCACAGGGAATACACCTTC
>-|-|TRBJ2-1|TRBV2
CASSDGLPDYNEQFF
TGTGCCAGCAGTGACGGACTTCCGGACTACAATGAGCAGTTCTTC
>-|-|TRBJ2-1|TRBV19
CASSIMRIQSGQFF
TGTGCCAGTAGTATTATGAGGATACAATCAGGTCAGTTCTTC
>-|-|TRBJ1-1|TRBV28
CASSLGGITEAFF
TGTGCCAGCAGTTTGGGGGGGATTACTGAAGCTTTCTTT
>TRBD2|-|TRBJ2-2|TRBV5-1
CASSWDQAGVKTGELFF
TGCGCCAGCAGCTGGGACCAAGCGGGAGTTAAGACCGGGGAGCTGTTTTTT
>-|-|TRBJ1-1|TRBV7-8
CASSLRQANTEAFF
TGTGCCAGCAGCTTACGACAGGCGAACACTGAAGCTTTCTTT
>TRBD1|-|TRBJ2-7|TRBV28
CASRGRQGTYEQYF
TGTGCCAGCAGGGGTAGACAGGGAACCTACGAGCAGTACTTC
>-|-|TRBJ2-7|TRBV27
CASSSVYEQYF
TGTGCCAGCAGTTCGGTCTACGAGCAGTACTTC
>TRBD2|-|TRBJ2-2|TRBV4-1
CASSPLGRDTGELFF
TGCGCCAGCAGCCCCTTAGGGAGGGACACCGGGGAGCTGTTTTTT
>-|-|TRBJ2-1|TRBV7-2
CASSPLAPKYNEQFF
TGTGCCAGCAGCCCCCTAGCGCCAAAATACAATGAGCAGTTCTTC
>-|-|TRBJ2-2|TRBV14
CASSHRGNTGELFF
TGTGCCAGCAGCCATCGAGGAAACACCGGGGAGCTGTTTTTT
>-|few|TRBJ1-2|TRBV27
CATALSRVGGYTF
TGTGCCACCGCACTTTCCAGGGTAGGCGGCTACACCTTC
>TRBD1|-|TRBJ1-2|TRBV29-1
CSVVGQGHGYTF
TGCAGCGTCGTGGGACAGGGTCATGGCTACACCTTC
>TRBD2|few|TRBJ2-7|TRBV15
CATSTGLAGAYEQYF
TGTGCCACCAGCACCGGACTAGCGGGAGCCTACGAGCAGTACTTC
>-|-|TRBJ1-2|TRBV6-1
CASTRSSPYGYTF
TGTGCCAGCACCCGGAGTTCCCCTTATGGCTACACCTTC
>-|-|TRBJ2-7|TRBV27
CARSTDSYEQYF
TGTGCCAGATCGACAGATTCCTACGAGCAGTACTTC
>TRBD2|-|TRBJ2-1|TRBV28
CASSWTPSGNNEQFF
TGTGCCAGCAGTTGGACGCCTAGCGGGAACAATGAGCAGTTCTTC
>-|-|TRBJ2-1|TRBV2
CASSKDSYNEQFF
TGTGCCAGCAGTAAGGACAGCTACAATGAGCAGTTCTTC
>TRBD2|-|TRBJ2-7|TRBV5-6
CASSLGSGRGYEQYF
TGTGCCAGCAGCTTGGGTAGCGGGAGAGGGTACGAGCAGTACTTC
>-|-|TRBJ2-6|TRBV7-2
CASSYPGQAGANVLTF
TGTGCCAGCAGCTACCCCGGACAAGCTGGGGCCAACGTCCTGACTTTC